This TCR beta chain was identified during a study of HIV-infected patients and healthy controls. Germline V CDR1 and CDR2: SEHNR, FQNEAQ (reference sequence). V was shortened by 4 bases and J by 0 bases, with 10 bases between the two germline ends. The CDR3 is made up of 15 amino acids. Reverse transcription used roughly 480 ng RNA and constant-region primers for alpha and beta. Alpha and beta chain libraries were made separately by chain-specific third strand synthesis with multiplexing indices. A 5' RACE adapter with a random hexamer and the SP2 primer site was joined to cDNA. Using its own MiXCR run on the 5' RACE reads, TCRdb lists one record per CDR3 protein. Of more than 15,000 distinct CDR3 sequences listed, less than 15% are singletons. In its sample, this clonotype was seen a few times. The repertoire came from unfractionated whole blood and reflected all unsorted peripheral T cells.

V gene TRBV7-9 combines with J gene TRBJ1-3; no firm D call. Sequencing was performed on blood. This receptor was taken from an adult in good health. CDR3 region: CASSSQAVSGNTIYF. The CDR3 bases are TGTGCCAGCAGCTCCCAAGCAGTCTCTGGAAACACCATATATTTT.